This record looks at one TCR beta chain sequence and its context. This sample stems from a study of T cells in Graves' hyperthyroidism and ophthalmopathy. Study-wide context: Peripheral blood samples were taken at initial diagnosis, prior to any treatment.

Amplification targeted TCR beta CDR3 regions from RNA transcripts. Using the HTBI primer set, a first-round RT-PCR was run on the TCR CDR3. One entry per CDR3 protein, called by TCRdb with MiXCR from the multiplex PCR reads. The sample yields about 480,000 distinct CDR3 sequences, approximately 22% seen once. Subjects with ophthalmopathy showed a Clinical Activity Score no lower than 3, a NOSPECS grade no lower than 4, and a duration shorter than 3 months. The CDR3 has 15 amino acids. Germline trimming cut 4 bases from V and 6 bases from J; bases unmatched to any gene: 5. Per the germline V gene, CDR1 is SGHTA and CDR2 is FQGNSA.

The rearrangement joins TRBV7-2 to TRBJ2-1, with 11 bases that match TRBD2. Sequencing was performed on blood. This TCR came from a woman between 70 and 85 years old with Graves' ophthalmopathy. Written as DNA, the CDR3 is TGTGCCAGCAGCTCTGTCGGACTAGCGGGCAATGAGCAGTTCTTC. Amino acid sequence: CASSSVGLAGNEQFF.